The clone carrying this T cell receptor beta chain was recorded once. Some clones are missing from TCRdb's copy, which holds only in-frame ones; the method was immunoSEQ multiplex PCR. The table includes 490,000 or so clones, approximately 86% detected once. This record comes from a study of blood T cell repertoires in COVID-19. As for the study in general: Whether acute or convalescent, the COVID-19 samples came from the United States, Italy and Spain.

Germline CDR1 is SGHNT and CDR2 is YYREEE (reference sequence). The CDR3 has 17 residues. Trimming shortened V by 4 bases and J by 3 bases, and 22 bases separated the two germline ends. Participants were aged about 18 to 90 years, lived in around 25 US areas, and enrolled virtually. Participant-reported clinical history was the basis for cohort assignment. What the recovered Cohort 3 donors had was two negative PCRs, clearance, or symptom resolution. The sample comprised PBMCs or T cells enriched from blood (not recorded which). This clonotype originated in a woman aged 55-69 years who had recovered from COVID-19. The chain is built from TRBV5-4 and TRBJ2-5; D may be TRBD2 (6 bases). The CDR3 here is CASSPVVSSWGEETQYF. As DNA, the CDR3 is TGTGCCAGCAGCCCGGTCGTCTCGTCATGGGGGGAAGAGACCCAGTACTTC. Full variable domain (outside the CDR3, taken from reference TRBV5-4 and TRBJ2-5): ETGVTQSPTHLIKTRGQQVTLRCSSQSGHNTVSWYQQALGQGPQFIFQYYREEENGRGNFPPRFSGLQFPNYSSELNVNALELDDSALYLCASSPVVSSWGEETQYFGPGTRLLVL.